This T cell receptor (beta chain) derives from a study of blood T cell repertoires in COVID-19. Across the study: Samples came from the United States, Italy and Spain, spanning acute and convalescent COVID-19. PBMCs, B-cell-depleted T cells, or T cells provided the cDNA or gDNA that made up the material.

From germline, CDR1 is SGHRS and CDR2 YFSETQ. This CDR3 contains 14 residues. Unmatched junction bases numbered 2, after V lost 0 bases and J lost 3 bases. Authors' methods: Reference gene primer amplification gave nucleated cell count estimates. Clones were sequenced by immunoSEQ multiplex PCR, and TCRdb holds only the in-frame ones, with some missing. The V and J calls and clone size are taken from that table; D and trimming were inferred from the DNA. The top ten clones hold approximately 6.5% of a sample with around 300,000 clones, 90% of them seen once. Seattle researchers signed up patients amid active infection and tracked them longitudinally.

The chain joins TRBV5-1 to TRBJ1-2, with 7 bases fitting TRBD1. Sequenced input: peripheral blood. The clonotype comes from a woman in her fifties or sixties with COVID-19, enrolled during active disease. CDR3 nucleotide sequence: TGCGCCAGCAGCTTGGCAGGGACAGACTATGGCTACACCTTC. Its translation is CASSLAGTDYGYTF.